A single sample is the source of the 7 T cell receptor beta chains below, sequenced in a study of shared clonotypes between healthy human individuals. Assay: immunoSEQ multiplex PCR; the TCRdb copy retains only in-frame clones and omits some. The sample consists of about 500,000 clones, around 77% of them appearing once. Material for sequencing was PBMCs. These TCRs come from a woman between 40 and 50 years old in good health. Some clones in this sample may be carry-over from other donors' samples.

The chain carries TRBV7-9 and TRBJ2-7, with 9 bases matching TRBD2. The CDR3 extends over 16 amino acids. From germline, CDR1 is SEHNR and CDR2 FQNEAQ (reference sequence). V shed 4 bases and J 5 bases; nucleotides not matched to a gene: 12. CDR3: CASSSPVAGEEDEQYF. The CDR3 nucleotides are TGTGCCAGCAGCTCCCCCGTAGCGGGAGAAGAGGACGAGCAGTACTTC.

In its sample, this clone was seen a few times. This likely stems from a read error, as it lies one base from a far larger clone. The CDR3 reads CAWEEGASHEDF. In DNA, the CDR3 is TGTGCCTGGGAGGAGGGGGCCAGCCATGAGGACTTC. J is TRBJ2-7 and V is TRBV30, with a possible D match to TRBD1 (7 bases). Germline CDR1 GTSNPN, CDR2 SVGIG (reference sequence). The length of the CDR3 is 12 residues.

The chain carries TRBV30 and TRBJ2-3, with 9 bases lining up with TRBD2. The length of the CDR3 is 13 residues. With V trimmed by 8 bases and J by 5 bases, 8 bases remained unmatched. The germline gives CDR1 GTSNPN, CDR2 SVGIG (reference sequence). The CDR3 DNA is TGTGCCGGTAGCGGGAGATTAGTAGATACGCAGTATTTT. Encoded protein: CAGSGRLVDTQYF.

This clone was found once. DNA of the CDR3: TGTGCCACAACGTGGGGAGGGGGCCACGAGCAGTACTTC. The encoded protein is CATTWGGGHEQYF. This chain joins TRBV25-1 and TRBJ2-7, with D perhaps given as TRBD1 or TRBD2 (7 bases each). V gave up 10 bases and J gave up 5 bases, with 18 bases separating them. Per the germline V gene, CDR1 is MGHDK and CDR2 is SYGVNS. This CDR3 is 13 amino acids long.

This chain joins TRBV5-8 and TRBJ1-1; D call uncertain. V lost 5 bases and J 4 bases, leaving 12 bases between the germline ends. Germline values: CDR1 SGHTS, CDR2 YDEGEE. The CDR3 runs 13 residues. CDR3: CASSMQEPTEAFF. CDR3 coding DNA: TGTGCCAGCAGTATGCAGGAGCCCACTGAAGCTTTCTTT.

About this clone itself: A far larger clone is only one base removed, so a read error is likely. The V call is TRBV6-1, the J call TRBJ2-7; D may correspond to TRBD1 or TRBD2 (7 bases each). The CDR3 runs 13 residues. Germline V CDR1 and CDR2: MNHNS, SASEGT. CDR3 nucleotides: TGTGCCAGCATCTCTGAGGGAGGGGGCGAGCAGTGCTTC. It encodes CASISEGGGEQCF.

The J gene is TRBJ2-7, the V gene TRBV6-6, with 10 bases that match TRBD1. The CDR3 runs to 14 residues. In germline, CDR1 is MNHNY, CDR2 SVGAGI (reference sequence). V was pared by 5 bases and J by 4 bases, with 5 bases of the junction left unmatched. Here the CDR3 DNA reads TGTGCCAGCAGTAAGGGACAGGGGTCGTACGAGCAGTACTTC. Protein product: CASSKGQGSYEQYF.